Listed here is a single T cell receptor beta chain. The CDR3 covers 13 residues. Germline values: CDR1 DFQATT, CDR2 SNEGSKA (reference sequence). Deletions cut 0 bases from V and 10 bases from J, with 10 bases between. Genomic DNA provided the template from which TCR beta VDJ and CDR3 profiles were obtained. One entry per CDR3 protein results from TCRdb running MiXCR on the reads. The table shows 190,000 or so distinct CDR3 sequences, with about half occurring only once. The data were obtained in a study of CD8+CD57+ T cells in acquired aplastic anemia. The sequenced patients had an expansion of CD8+CD57+ cells seen by flow cytometry.

The sample consisted of sorted CD4+, CD8+, or CD8+CD57+ T cells (not recorded which) from PBMCs. The V and J genes are TRBV20-1 and TRBJ1-6, with D uncertain. This TCR was recovered from a human donor with aplastic anemia. Here the CDR3 reads CSARDRTISPLHF. CDR3 nucleotides: TGCAGTGCTAGAGATCGTACCATATCACCCCTCCACTTT.